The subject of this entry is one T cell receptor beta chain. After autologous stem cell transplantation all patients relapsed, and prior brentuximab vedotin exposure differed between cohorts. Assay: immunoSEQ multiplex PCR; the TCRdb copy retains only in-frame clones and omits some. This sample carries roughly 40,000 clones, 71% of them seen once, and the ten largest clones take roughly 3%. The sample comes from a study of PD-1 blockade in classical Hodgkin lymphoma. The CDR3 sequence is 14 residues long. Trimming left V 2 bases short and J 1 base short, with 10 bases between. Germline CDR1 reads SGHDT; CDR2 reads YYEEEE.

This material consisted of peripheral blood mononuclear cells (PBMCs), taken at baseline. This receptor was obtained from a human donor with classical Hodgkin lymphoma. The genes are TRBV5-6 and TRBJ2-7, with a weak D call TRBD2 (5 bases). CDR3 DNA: TGTGCCAGCAGCTTTCGTACTAGATCCTACGAGCAGTACTTC. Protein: CASSFRTRSYEQYF.